One sample yielded the 9 T cell receptor beta chains listed below, sequenced in a study of T cells in Graves' hyperthyroidism and ophthalmopathy. Amplification yielded TCR beta CDR3 regions, with RNA transcripts as the source. HTBI primers drove first-round RT-PCR of the TCR CDR3. TCRdb fed the multiplex PCR reads into MiXCR, producing one record per CDR3 protein. The sample includes over 700,000 distinct CDR3 sequences, roughly 37% of them seen just once. Sequencing input: blood. These receptors were obtained from a man aged 18-30 years with Graves' hyperthyroidism.

This clonotype appeared a single time. The chain employs TRBV29-1 and TRBJ1-5; no firm D call. The CDR3 spans 13 residues. Germline CDR1 SQVTM, CDR2 ANQGSEA. V was shortened by 2 bases and J by 2 bases, with 7 bases between the two germline ends. For the CDR3, the DNA is TGCAGCGTTGAAACGGATGGCAATCAGCCCCAGCATTTT. Translation gives CSVETDGNQPQHF.

This clonotype was seen ten or more times. The CDR3 coding sequence is TGCGCCAGCAGCATCCCGGACGGCACGACTGAAGCTTTCTTT. Its translation: CASSIPDGTTEAFF. J is TRBJ1-1 and V is TRBV5-1, with D hard to call. Trimming took 4 bases from V and 5 from J, leaving 15 bases between them. CDR1 and CDR2 (germline): SGHRS, YFSETQ. This CDR3 has 14 residues.

This clonotype was counted many times. The chain employs TRBV5-1 and TRBJ1-1; TRBD1 is a possible D gene (5 bases). The CDR3 has 14 residues. Trimming pared 5 bases from V and 3 bases from J, leaving 14 bases between. The V gene's germline CDR1 is SGHRS and CDR2 YFSETQ. CDR3 DNA: TGCGCCAGCAGTCAACAGGACCGATACACTGAAGCTTTCTTT. This codes for CASSQQDRYTEAFF.

This clonotype has just a few counts. The rearrangement links TRBV12-3 or TRBV12-4 to TRBJ2-7; TRBD1 matches at 7 bases. V trimming: 10 bases; J trimming: 3 bases; junction bases outside the gene matches: 9. There are 13 residues in the CDR3. CDR3 sequence (DNA): TGTGCCACCGCCGACAGGGAGTTCTACGAGCAGTACTTC. Translating gives CATADREFYEQYF.

This chain uses TRBV2 with TRBJ1-3, with D unresolved. The CDR3 consists of 17 residues. The V gene's germline CDR1 is SNHLY and CDR2 FYNNEI. V lost 3 bases to trimming and J lost 0 bases, with 15 bases between them. CDR3 protein: CASSDRTGKSSGNTIYF. For the CDR3, the DNA is TGTGCCAGCAGTGACCGCACGGGCAAGAGCTCTGGAAACACCATATATTTT.

The chain carries TRBV7-9 and TRBJ1-2, with D possibly matching TRBD1 (5 bases). With 5 bases removed from V and 4 bases from J, the gap between germline ends came to 17 bases. This CDR3 has 15 residues. Germline V lookup: CDR1 SEHNR, CDR2 FQNEAQ (reference sequence). CDR3 in amino acids: CASSDQAGGPYGYTF. CDR3 DNA sequence: TGTGCCAGCAGCGACCAAGCGGGGGGTCCCTATGGCTACACCTTC.

The J gene is TRBJ1-2, the V gene TRBV7-6; the match to TRBD1 covers 7 bases. After removal of 5 bases from V and 0 bases from J, the junction contained 9 bases not matched to a gene. From germline, CDR1 is SGHVS and CDR2 FNYEAQ. This CDR3 is built from 16 residues. The CDR3 sequence is CASSPRTGQANYGYTF. The CDR3 nucleotides are TGTGCCAGCAGCCCCCGGACAGGCCAAGCTAACTATGGCTACACCTTC.

The rearrangement uses TRBV10-3 and TRBJ1-1; D uncertain. Germline CDR1 is ENHRY and CDR2 is SYGVKD. Trimming removed 2 bases at V and 4 bases at J, with 11 bases between. CDR3 length: 14 residues. CDR3 bases: TGTGCCATCAGTGAGAAGGGTAGGAGCACTGAAGCTTTCTTT. Translating it yields CAISEKGRSTEAFF.

The V and J genes are TRBV9 and TRBJ2-7, with a tentative D call TRBD1 (6 bases). CDR1 and CDR2 from the germline V gene are SGDLS and YYNGEE. The V end was cut by 4 bases, the J end by 0 bases, with 20 bases between. The CDR3 contains 17 residues. The CDR3 region is CASSFPNPTGPSYEQYF. The DNA of the CDR3 is TGTGCCAGCAGCTTTCCGAATCCGACAGGACCCTCCTACGAGCAGTACTTC.